One TCR beta chain is described in this entry. The antigen it binds to is not known. The input lacks base qualities; no much larger clone sits a single base away. From V the trimming removes 6 bases and from J it removes 8 bases, while the gene matches leave 20 bases of the junction unaccounted for. The CDR3 sequence holds 18 residues, the cysteine and phenylalanine included. The read is trimmed to its CDR3 DNA, 54 bases read in frame from base 1. From a lookup of the germline V gene (reference sequence), CDR1 and CDR2 are SEHNR and FQNEAQ. Collaborating institutions collected whole blood in K2EDTA tubes following their own protocols. Collaborator samples were shipped for TCRbeta analysis as frozen whole blood, isolated PBMCs, or DNA extracted from either sample type. This specimen belongs to a study of blood T cell repertoires in COVID-19 (dated by TCRdb to the early 2020s). In the study overall: Collaborator samples came from the United States, Italy and Spain and covered acute and convalescent phases of COVID-19. Samples were obtained from the ongoing ImmuneRACE study (first 160 participants) and from 950 to 1,500 subjects provided by 6 global collaborators. HLA class I and class II types, where available, came from metadata supplied by the sample provider rather than from assay-based typing. Nearly every sample came with metadata listing a de-identified subject ID, COVID-19 status, age in years and sex. The prospective study material was composed of cDNA or gDNA derived from T cells, B-cell-depleted T cells, or PBMCs. Deeply sampled blood TCRbeta repertoires from subjects exposed to, actively infected with, or recovered from COVID-19 were included in the dataset. The repertoires were released in a freely available public database intended as a resource for research on the immune response to SARS-CoV-2.

TCRbeta CDR3 regions were amplified from genomic DNA using the immunoSEQ Assay, a bias-controlled multiplex PCR. The original pipeline was this. Within the assay, amplification of reference gene primers was used to estimate how many nucleated cells each sample contained. To quantify the absolute abundance of each unique TCRbeta CDR3 rearrangement, sequence reads were collapsed and filtered. For each sample, productive Simpson clonality was calculated as the square root of Simpson's diversity index across productive rearrangements. As stored in TCRdb, this immuneACCESS dataset retains in-frame rearrangements with V and J assigned. A fraction of the clones does not appear; measured against another copy, unresolved V genes explain less than half of the discrepancy, and the remainder lacks a known reason. The DNA was the basis for D and trimming; V, J and clone size are from that table. This sample lists 200,000 to 300,000 clones; about 85% were detected once. Approximately 6.3% of the sample is taken by the ten largest.

On the study overall, not on this receptor specifically: The quantity of clinical and demographic metadata differed by source and by participant and was supplied without curation.

This TCR came from a woman aged 55-75 years with active or convalescent COVID-19. Sequencing used peripheral blood. The V and J genes are TRBV7-9 and TRBJ2-1; 9 bases in the junction line up with TRBD2. The DNA sequence is as follows: TGTGCCAGCAGTCCCCTTGCTAGAGTAGCGGGGGCATCTCATGAGCAGTTCTTC. Its amino acids are CASSPLARVAGASHEQFF.